These 7 T cell receptor beta chains were sequenced from one sample in a study of shared clonotypes between healthy human individuals. Only in-frame clones appear in the TCRdb table, and some are missing; sequencing was by immunoSEQ multiplex PCR. The sample yields hundreds of thousands of clones, around 79% seen once. Specimen: PBMCs. The receptors shown here come from a woman in her 40s in good health. Some clones in this sample may be carry-over from other donors' samples.

V and J are TRBV11-2 and TRBJ1-2; D not resolved. Trimming pared 7 bases from V and 2 bases from J, leaving 11 bases between. The CDR3 length is 13 residues. Germline lookup yields CDR1 SGHAT and CDR2 FQNNGV. The CDR3 is CASTLDGNYGYTF. In DNA form, the CDR3 reads TGTGCCAGCACCCTGGACGGAAACTATGGCTACACCTTC.

V is TRBV7-9 and J is TRBJ1-2; the D gene is possibly TRBD1 (6 bases). Germline CDR1 and CDR2: SEHNR and FQNEAQ (reference sequence). The CDR3 consists of 15 residues. The V end was cut by 2 bases, the J end by 4 bases, with 14 bases between. The CDR3 DNA reads as TGTGCCAGCAGCTTAAATTTGGACAGCTTCTATGGCTACACCTTC. Encoded protein: CASSLNLDSFYGYTF.

The chain has TRBV28 and TRBJ1-2; 7 bases agree with TRBD1. CDR1 and CDR2 from the germline V gene are MDHEN and SYDVKM. J lost 4 bases, V lost 7 bases, and 6 bases had no gene match. This CDR3 is built from 13 residues. CDR3 nucleotides: TGTGCCAGCACCCCGGGACAGCCCTATGGCTACACCTTC. Translation: CASTPGQPYGYTF.

The V and J genes are TRBV11-2 and TRBJ2-3; no definite D call. Germline V gene lookup returns CDR1 SGHAT and CDR2 FQNNGV. The CDR3 covers 12 residues. Trimming removed 8 bases at V and 4 bases at J, with 10 bases between. DNA for the CDR3: TGTGCCAGCCGCGAGACCCCAGATACGCAGTATTTT. Protein: CASRETPDTQYF.

The chain recombines TRBV30 with TRBJ2-1; tentative D call: TRBD2 (6 bases). V lost 3 bases to trimming and J lost 12 bases, with 15 bases between them. The CDR3 contains 12 residues. In germline, CDR1 is GTSNPN, CDR2 SVGIG (reference sequence). This chain's CDR3 is CAWRDYNHRQFF. In nucleotides, the CDR3 is TGTGCCTGGAGGGACTACAACCATCGGCAGTTCTTC.

V gene TRBV28 combines with J gene TRBJ2-1; D is unclear. CDR1 and CDR2 (germline): MDHEN, SYDVKM. Between the trimmed V and J ends, which lost 2 bases and 8 bases, there was a span of 7 bases. There are 12 residues in the CDR3. Here the CDR3 DNA reads TGTGCCAGCAGTTTAGACATGCATGAGCAGTTCTTC. It translates to CASSLDMHEQFF.

The chain is built from TRBV28 and TRBJ2-5; D uncertain. Looked up from germline, CDR1 is MDHEN and CDR2 is SYDVKM. Between the trimmed V and J ends, which lost 3 bases and 2 bases, there was a span of 7 bases. CDR3 length equals 13 residues. In nucleotides, the CDR3 is TGTGCCAGCAGTTTTTCCCATCAAGAGACCCAGTACTTC. It yields the protein CASSFSHQETQYF.